The clone carrying this T cell receptor (beta chain) came up many times. Its antigen remains unidentified. The CDR3 runs to 14 residues. V was pared by 2 bases and J by 1 base, with 8 bases between. Germline V lookup: CDR1 SGHTA, CDR2 FQGNSA. TCR beta CDR3 sequences were amplified from RNA transcripts. First-round RT-PCR of the TCR CDR3 relied on the HTBI primer set. TCRdb reanalysed the multiplex PCR reads using MiXCR and keeps one entry per CDR3 protein. The sample has some 700,000 distinct CDR3 sequences, approximately 15% seen once; the top ten hold around 16%. This sample stems from a study of T cells in Graves' hyperthyroidism and ophthalmopathy. Study at large: Initial diagnosis, before any treatment, was when peripheral blood was collected. Study-level results: Blood also carried most thyroid clonotypes expanded above 0.001.

This chain joins TRBV7-2 and TRBJ1-1; a weak D match, TRBD1 (6 bases). The sequenced sample was blood. This TCR was sampled from a man aged 45-65 years with Graves' hyperthyroidism. The CDR3 here is CASSLWDTNTEAFF. The CDR3 nucleotides are TGTGCCAGCAGCTTATGGGACACGAACACTGAAGCTTTCTTT.